This is a list of T cell receptor beta chains from one sample in a study of radiotherapy plus CTLA-4 blockade in lung cancer. Data came from immunoSEQ multiplex PCR; TCRdb stores just in-frame clones and leaves some out. The sample yields about 120,000 clones, about 90% seen once. Here the sequenced sample was peripheral blood, taken from a patient treated with radiotherapy plus ipilimumab. These receptors originate from a human donor with non-small cell lung cancer that progressed on radiotherapy plus ipilimumab. Both conserved end residues are part of each CDR3. Each record gives: CDR3 DNA, CDR3 protein, V gene, clone size, J gene, D gene. The D gene is left open where the match is weak. Part of the rows lack a size; the others show once, few, many or a class for expanded clones.

DNA: TGCGCCAGCAGCTTGGACACTGAGCAGTTCTTC
CDR3: CASSLDTEQFF
V: TRBV5-1
size: -
J: TRBJ2-1
D: -

DNA: TGTGCCAGCAGTTTCCAACGGACTCCCACTTACGAGCAGTACTTC
CDR3: CASSFQRTPTYEQYF
V: TRBV2
size: -
J: TRBJ2-7
D: -

DNA: TGTGCCAGCAGTGAAACCTTGGACCAGTTCTTC
CDR3: CASSETLDQFF
V: TRBV2
size: -
J: TRBJ2-1
D: -

DNA: TGTGCCAGCAGCCCGGACAGGATAATTTACGAGCAGTACTTC
CDR3: CASSPDRIIYEQYF
V: TRBV7-8
size: -
J: TRBJ2-7
D: TRBD1

DNA: TGTGCCTTAAAGAGGGGCTCGGGGGCTCGCGAGCAGTACTTC
CDR3: CALKRGSGAREQYF
V: TRBV30
size: -
J: TRBJ2-7
D: -

DNA: TGCGCCAGCAGCTCACAGGGGGACAATGAGCAGTTCTTC
CDR3: CASSSQGDNEQFF
V: TRBV5-1
size: -
J: TRBJ2-1
D: TRBD1

DNA: TGTGCCAGCAGTTGGATGTCCGGGGGGGAGCAGTACTTC
CDR3: CASSWMSGGEQYF
V: TRBV6-6
size: -
J: TRBJ2-7
D: TRBD2

DNA: TGTGCCAGCAGCCCCGGGGGGCCTCAGGGGGAAAAACTGTTTTTT
CDR3: CASSPGGPQGEKLFF
V: TRBV9
size: once
J: TRBJ1-4
D: -

DNA: TGTGCCAGCAGCGAGGGACTGACAGATACGCAGTATTTT
CDR3: CASSEGLTDTQYF
V: TRBV9
size: -
J: TRBJ2-3
D: -

DNA: TGCGCCAGCAGCTTGGCCCCGTTAGCGGTTGGGTACCAAGAGACCCAGTACTTC
CDR3: CASSLAPLAVGYQETQYF
V: TRBV5-1
size: -
J: TRBJ2-5
D: -

DNA: TGCGCCAGCAGCTTGGGACTAGCGGGAGTCGGGCAGTACTTC
CDR3: CASSLGLAGVGQYF
V: TRBV5-1
size: -
J: TRBJ2-7
D: TRBD2

DNA: TGTGCCAGCAGTTTAAGCGGGGGTAGCTCCTACGAGCAGTACTTC
CDR3: CASSLSGGSSYEQYF
V: TRBV27
size: -
J: TRBJ2-7
D: TRBD2

DNA: TGTGCCAGCAGTGAGGGTCTACCGAACAATGAGCAGTTCTTC
CDR3: CASSEGLPNNEQFF
V: TRBV6-1
size: -
J: TRBJ2-1
D: -

DNA: TGTGCCAGCAGTGACCGGACAACGAACACCGGGGAGCTGTTTTTT
CDR3: CASSDRTTNTGELFF
V: TRBV2
size: -
J: TRBJ2-2
D: -

DNA: TGTGCCAGCAGCCAGACAGGGGATGTGGCTTTCTTT
CDR3: CASSQTGDVAFF
V: TRBV7-9
size: -
J: TRBJ1-1
D: TRBD1

DNA: TGTGCCTGGAGTTTAGCGGGAGGAATTGACGAGCAGTACTTC
CDR3: CAWSLAGGIDEQYF
V: TRBV30
size: -
J: TRBJ2-7
D: TRBD2

DNA: TGTGCCAGCAGCTTGGGGGTCACCTACGAGCAGTACTTC
CDR3: CASSLGVTYEQYF
V: TRBV7-6
size: -
J: TRBJ2-7
D: -

DNA: TGTGCCAGCAGCCCTAGCCTAGCGGGAGTGGATGAGCAGTACTTC
CDR3: CASSPSLAGVDEQYF
V: TRBV7-9
size: -
J: TRBJ2-7
D: TRBD2

DNA: TGTGCCAGCAGTGAAGCAGCGAACTATGGCTACACCTTC
CDR3: CASSEAANYGYTF
V: TRBV6-1
size: -
J: TRBJ1-2
D: -

DNA: TGTGCCACCAGCAGAGATCAGGGGTCCGCGAACACCGGGGAGCTGTTTTTT
CDR3: CATSRDQGSANTGELFF
V: TRBV15
size: -
J: TRBJ2-2
D: -

DNA: TGTGCCAGCCGGGTGGCGGGCCTCACCGGGGAGCTGTTTTTT
CDR3: CASRVAGLTGELFF
V: TRBV11-2
size: -
J: TRBJ2-2
D: -

DNA: TGTGCCAGCAGCCAGAGGACAGGGGCGTACAATGAGCAGTTCTTC
CDR3: CASSQRTGAYNEQFF
V: TRBV11-2
size: -
J: TRBJ2-1
D: TRBD1

DNA: TGTGCCAGCAGTGAGGAATTTACGGTGAACACTGAAGCTTTCTTT
CDR3: CASSEEFTVNTEAFF
V: TRBV6-1
size: -
J: TRBJ1-1
D: -

DNA: TGTGCCAGCAGCTTAGTGGCAGGGGGCGTATATGATGAGCAGTTCTTC
CDR3: CASSLVAGGVYDEQFF
V: TRBV7-9
size: -
J: TRBJ2-1
D: TRBD1

DNA: TGTGCCAGCAGCCCTGGAGGGGCGCGAGGAGATACGCAGTATTTT
CDR3: CASSPGGARGDTQYF
V: TRBV11-3
size: -
J: TRBJ2-3
D: -

DNA: TGCGCCAGCAGCTGGGGACACGTCATGAACACTGAAGCTTTCTTT
CDR3: CASSWGHVMNTEAFF
V: TRBV5-1
size: -
J: TRBJ1-1
D: -